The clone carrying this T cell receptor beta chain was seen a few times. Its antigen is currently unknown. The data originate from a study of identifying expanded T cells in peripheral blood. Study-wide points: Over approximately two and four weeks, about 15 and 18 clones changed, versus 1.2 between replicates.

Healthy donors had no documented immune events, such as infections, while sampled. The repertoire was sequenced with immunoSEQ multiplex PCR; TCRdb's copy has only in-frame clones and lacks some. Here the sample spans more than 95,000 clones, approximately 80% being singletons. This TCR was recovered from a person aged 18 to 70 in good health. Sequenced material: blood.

The CDR3 DNA sequence: TGTGCCAGCAGTTACTCTCCCCGGACCGGTGGCTACACCTTC. Translation: CASSYSPRTGGYTF. This rearrangement joins TRBV6-6 to TRBJ1-2; D remains ambiguous. The CDR3 has 14 residues. Germline CDR1 reads MNHNY; CDR2 reads SVGAGI (reference sequence). The V end was cut by 0 bases, the J end by 7 bases, with 12 bases between.